This entry features one T cell receptor beta chain sequence. Its specificity is not known. This sample is part of a study of early T cells in non-severe SARS-CoV-2 infection. Study details: Sequenced bulk RNA came from whole blood that was unsorted, and chains were unpaired. Study-wide findings and caveats: Database matching using VDJdb favored anti-spike CD8 responses, with private and CD4 specificities left missing.

The germline V gene has CDR1 SNHLY and CDR2 FYNNEI. The CDR3 spans 15 residues. The V end was cut by 7 bases, the J end by 2 bases, with 18 bases between. TCRdb reprocessed the 5' RACE reads with MiXCR, giving one entry per CDR3 protein. The table records 70,000 or so distinct CDR3 sequences, 12% of them present only once. The material sequenced was whole blood. The clonotype comes from an adult who was a healthcare worker with PCR-confirmed SARS-CoV-2 infection or an uninfected control (not recorded which). The rearrangement joins TRBV2 to TRBJ2-7; the D call may be TRBD1 or TRBD2 (6 bases each). CDR3 residues: CASNEGGAAAYEQYF. The CDR3 DNA sequence: TGTGCCAGCAACGAGGGGGGAGCGGCGGCCTACGAGCAGTACTTC.